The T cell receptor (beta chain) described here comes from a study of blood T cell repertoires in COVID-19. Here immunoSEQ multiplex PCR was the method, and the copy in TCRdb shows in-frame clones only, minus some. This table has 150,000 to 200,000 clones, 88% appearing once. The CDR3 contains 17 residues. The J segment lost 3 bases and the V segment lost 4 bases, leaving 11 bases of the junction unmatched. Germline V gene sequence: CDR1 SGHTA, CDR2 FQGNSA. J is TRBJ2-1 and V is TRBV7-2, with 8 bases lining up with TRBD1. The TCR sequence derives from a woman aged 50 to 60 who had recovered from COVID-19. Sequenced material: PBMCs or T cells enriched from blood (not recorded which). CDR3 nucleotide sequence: TGTGCCAGCAGCTCTCAACCCGGGACAGGAGACTACAATGAGCAGTTCTTC. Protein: CASSSQPGTGDYNEQFF.